The text below deals with one TCR beta chain. Its antigen is as yet unknown. The read halts 3 residues ahead of the CDR3 end, with the missing end drawn from the germline J gene. Measured with immunoSEQ multiplex PCR; TCRdb has only the in-frame clones, and not every one. This sample's clone table lists over 30,000 clones. This entry belongs to a study of T cells in women clearing cervical HPV infection. Study-wide results and limits: TRBV6-7 relative abundance averaged 0.11% in cases and approximately 0.15% in controls.

The CDR3 has 17 residues. Germline V CDR1 and CDR2: LNHDA, SQIVND (reference sequence). This TCR derives from a woman between 18 and 75 years old with a cervical HPV16 infection that either progressed to CIN3+ or cleared (not recorded which). Sequenced input: blood buffy coat. This rearrangement joins TRBV19 to TRBJ2-3; 11 bases match TRBD1. CDR3 DNA (partial): TGTGCCAGTAGTTCCTCGGGACAGGGGGTTACCCAAGTGACG. Its protein is CASSSSGQGVTQVT. The whole CDR3 reads CASSSSGQGVTQVTQYF. The complete variable domain, with remaining parts taken from reference TRBV19 and TRBJ2-3, reads DGGITQSPKYLFRKEGQNVTLSCEQNLNHDAMYWYRQDPGQGLRLIYYSQIVNDFQKGDIAEGYSVSREKKESFPLTVTSAQKNPTAFYLCASSSSGQGVTQVTQYFGPGTRLTVL.